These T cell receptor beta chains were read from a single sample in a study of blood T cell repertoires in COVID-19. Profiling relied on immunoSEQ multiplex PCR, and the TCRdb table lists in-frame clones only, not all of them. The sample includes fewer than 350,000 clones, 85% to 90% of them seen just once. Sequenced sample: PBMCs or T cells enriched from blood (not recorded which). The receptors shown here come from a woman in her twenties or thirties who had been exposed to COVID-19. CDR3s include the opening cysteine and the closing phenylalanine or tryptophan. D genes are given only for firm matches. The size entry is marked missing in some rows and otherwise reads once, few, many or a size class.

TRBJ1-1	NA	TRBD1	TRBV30	CAWSVRQGRAEAFF	TGTGCCTGGAGTGTCCGACAGGGGAGGGCTGAAGCTTTCTTT
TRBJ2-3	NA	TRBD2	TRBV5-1	CASSLGLAGGTQYF	TGCGCCAGCAGCCTCGGACTAGCCGGCGGTACGCAGTATTTT
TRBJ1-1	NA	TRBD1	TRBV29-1	CSVTGEMNTEAFF	TGCAGCGTAACAGGGGAAATGAACACTGAAGCTTTCTTT
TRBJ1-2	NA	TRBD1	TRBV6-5	CASTDRVGYTF	TGTGCCAGCACAGACAGGGTTGGCTACACCTTC
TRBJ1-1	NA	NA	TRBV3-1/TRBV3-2	CASSSDRYTEAFF	TGTGCCAGCAGCTCTGACAGATACACTGAAGCTTTCTTT
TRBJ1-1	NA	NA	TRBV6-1	CASSEWGEEAFF	TGTGCCAGCAGTGAGTGGGGGGAGGAAGCTTTCTTT
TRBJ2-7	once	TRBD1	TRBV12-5	CASGLTPGTGGYEQYF	TGTGCTAGTGGTTTGACCCCCGGGACAGGGGGGTACGAGCAGTACTTC
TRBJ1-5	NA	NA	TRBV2	CASTVRSGSNQPQHF	TGTGCCAGCACAGTTCGAAGTGGTAGCAATCAGCCCCAGCATTTT
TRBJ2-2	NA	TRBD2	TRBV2	CASSPGLAAGELFF	TGTGCCAGCAGTCCGGGACTAGCTGCCGGGGAGCTGTTTTTT
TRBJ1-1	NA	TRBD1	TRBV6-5	CASRKSGGGTEAFF	TGTGCCAGCAGGAAATCAGGGGGTGGGACTGAAGCTTTCTTT
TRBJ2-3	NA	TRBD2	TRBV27	CASSLYSSSGRGTDTQYF	TGTGCCAGCAGTTTATACTCCTCTAGCGGGAGGGGCACAGATACGCAGTATTTT
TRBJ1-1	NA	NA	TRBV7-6	CASSQGTEAFF	TGTGCCAGCAGCCAAGGGACAGAAGCTTTCTTT
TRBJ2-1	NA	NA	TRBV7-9	CASSLGSPLSSYNEQFF	TGTGCCAGCAGCTTAGGTAGCCCGCTTAGCTCCTACAATGAGCAGTTCTTC
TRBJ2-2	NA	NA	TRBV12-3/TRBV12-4	CASSFGRELFF	TGTGCCAGCAGTTTTGGGCGGGAGCTGTTTTTT
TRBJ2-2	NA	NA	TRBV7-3	CASSSGPVVTGELFF	TGTGCCAGCAGCTCTGGGCCCGTGGTAACCGGGGAGCTGTTTTTT
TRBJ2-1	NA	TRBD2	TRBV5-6	CASSLELAAYNEQFF	TGTGCCAGCAGCTTGGAACTAGCGGCATACAATGAGCAGTTCTTC
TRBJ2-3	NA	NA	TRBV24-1	CATSDLQPGDTDTQYF	TGTGCCACCAGTGATTTGCAGCCAGGGGACACAGATACGCAGTATTTT
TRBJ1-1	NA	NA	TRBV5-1	CASSPTRTALNTEAFF	TGCGCCAGCAGCCCGACCAGGACAGCCCTGAACACTGAAGCTTTCTTT
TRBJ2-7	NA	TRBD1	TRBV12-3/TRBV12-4	CASSLTGDLGQYF	TGTGCCAGCAGTTTAACAGGGGATTTGGGGCAGTACTTC
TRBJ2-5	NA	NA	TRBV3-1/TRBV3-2	CASSPVTVQETQYF	TGTGCCAGCAGCCCGGTCACCGTTCAAGAGACCCAGTACTTC
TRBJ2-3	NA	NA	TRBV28	CASRRTGGWLAGETDTQYF	TGTGCCAGCAGGCGAACAGGGGGCTGGCTAGCGGGAGAAACAGATACGCAGTATTTT
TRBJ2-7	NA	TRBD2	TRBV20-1	CSASVLAGYEQYF	TGCAGTGCTAGTGTCCTAGCGGGGTACGAGCAGTACTTC
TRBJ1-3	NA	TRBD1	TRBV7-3	CASSSKPQGALGNTIYF	TGTGCCAGCAGCTCCAAGCCACAGGGGGCACTGGGAAACACCATATATTTT
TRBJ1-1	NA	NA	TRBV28	CASSSSGRANTEAFF	TGTGCCAGCAGCTCCTCTGGGAGGGCAAACACTGAAGCTTTCTTT
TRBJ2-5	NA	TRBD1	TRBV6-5	CASRTGAVTLETQYF	TGTGCCAGCAGGACAGGGGCGGTGACGTTGGAGACCCAGTACTTC